The 5 T cell receptor beta chains given below trace back to one sample, sequenced in a study of T cells in Graves' hyperthyroidism and ophthalmopathy. Amplified TCR beta CDR3 regions came from RNA transcripts. The study used the HTBI primer set for a first-round RT-PCR of the TCR CDR3. TCRdb processed the multiplex PCR reads anew with MiXCR; each CDR3 protein has one entry. The sample contains roughly 800,000 distinct CDR3 sequences, roughly 37% of which appear only once. Sequencing used blood. These receptors were taken from a man aged 18 to 30 with Graves' hyperthyroidism.

This chain connects TRBV25-1 to TRBJ2-2; D gene unclear. Germline CDR1 and CDR2: MGHDK and SYGVNS. V lost 5 bases, J lost 5 bases, and 21 bases lay in between. This CDR3 is 17 amino acids long. As DNA, the CDR3 is TGTGCCAGCAGTTCGCCGGACGGCGCGATGGGGACCGGGGAGCTGTTTTTT. This encodes CASSSPDGAMGTGELFF.

Regarding this clonotype: This may arise from a read error, as a much more abundant clone is one base away. The J gene is TRBJ2-6, the V gene TRBV20-1; D tentatively reads TRBD1 or TRBD2 (5 bases each). V shed 4 bases and J shed 6 bases, with 19 bases lying between them. Germline V gene sequence: CDR1 DFQATT, CDR2 SNEGSKA (reference sequence). This CDR3 is built from 16 residues. CDR3 region: CSATGRLNTVANVLTF. The CDR3 bases are TGCAGTGCTACGGGACGCCTAAATACTGTGGCCAACGTCCTGACTTTC.

This clonotype was picked up a small number of times. The J gene is TRBJ1-5, the V gene TRBV19; 7 bases line up with TRBD1. The J segment lost 0 bases and the V segment lost 6 bases, leaving 11 bases of the junction unmatched. The CDR3 is 17 amino acids. Germline CDR1 is LNHDA and CDR2 is SQIVND (reference sequence). CDR3 coding DNA: TGTGCCAGTAGACCCCGGGACAGACCGTATAGCAATCAGCCCCAGCATTTT. It is translated as CASRPRDRPYSNQPQHF.

The CDR3: CASSGSPYTGELFF. The CDR3 bases are TGTGCCAGTAGCGGCTCACCCTACACCGGGGAGCTGTTTTTT. The chain combines TRBV19 with TRBJ2-2; D uncertain. Trimming cost V 6 bases and J 3 bases, with 11 bases left between them. The length of the CDR3 is 14 residues. The germline gives CDR1 LNHDA, CDR2 SQIVND (reference sequence).

The V gene is TRBV6-6, the J gene TRBJ1-1, with D possibly being TRBD1 (5 bases). Trimming removed 2 bases from V and 0 bases from J, with 13 bases in between. CDR1 MNHNY and CDR2 SVGAGI come from the germline V gene (reference sequence). The CDR3 is 16 residues long. The CDR3 DNA reads TGTGCCAGCAGTTACCGGGACGGCATCATGAACACTGAAGCTTTCTTT. Protein sequence: CASSYRDGIMNTEAFF.